A single T cell receptor beta chain is shown here with its context. What it recognizes is unknown. This sample was included in a study of graft-versus-host responses after intestinal transplantation. The wider study: Grafts were multivisceral, liver-intestinal, or isolated intestinal. Uniformly, recipients were administered anti-thymocyte globulin induction with subsequent tacrolimus and steroids for approximately three years. General study points: Recipient marrow showed GvH clones, some seen first in ileum or blood. Subjects displaying graft-donor T cell macrochimerism possessed elevated graft-versus-host to host-versus-graft clonal ratios inside allografts.

The method was immunoSEQ multiplex PCR; TCRdb's version includes in-frame clones alone and lacks a portion of them. Among over 100,000 clones listed, 85% to 95% were seen once. Trimming left V 4 bases short and J 4 bases short, with 8 bases between. The CDR3 has 12 amino acids. Germline CDR1 reads MNHEY; CDR2 reads SVGAGI. This TCR was sampled from a human donor who was the organ donor for an intestinal transplant. The specimen was unstimulated CD8+ T cells sorted from spleen or lymph node cells, collected before transplant. The J gene is TRBJ2-7, the V gene TRBV6-5; tentative D call: TRBD1 (5 bases). In nucleotides, the CDR3 is TGTGCCAGCAGTTGGGGCGAGTACGAGCAGTACTTC. Protein: CASSWGEYEQYF.